This T cell receptor beta chain came from a study of resident and recirculating memory T cells in vitiligo. With 0 bases removed from V and 5 bases from J, the gap between germline ends came to 13 bases. The CDR3 has 15 amino acids. Germline CDR1 reads ENHRY; CDR2 reads SYGVKD. Here immunoSEQ multiplex PCR was the method, and the copy in TCRdb shows in-frame clones only, minus some. The sample lists 70,000 or so clones; just over 90% were seen once. The sample was blood. V and J are TRBV10-3 and TRBJ2-5; D may be TRBD2 (6 bases). The receptor comes from a male donor with vitiligo. CDR3 amino acids: CAISESRGTAETQYF. CDR3 coding DNA: TGTGCCATCAGTGAGTCGCGAGGGACTGCGGAGACCCAGTACTTC.